These T cell receptor beta chains were read from a single sample in a study of T cell repertoires in cytomegalovirus infection. These receptors have no known antigen. TCRdb fed the reads into MiXCR, producing one record per CDR3 protein. The sample contains hundreds of thousands of distinct CDR3 sequences, approximately 32% of which appear only once. The sample was cultured PBMCs, taken from culture after CMV antigen stimulation. The receptors here all came from a human donor in good health (CMV status not recorded). Some clones in this sample may be carry-over from other donors' samples. CDR3s include the opening cysteine and the closing phenylalanine or tryptophan. The D gene is left open where the match is weak. Some rows mark clone size as missing; the rest say once, few, many or name a class of expanded clone.

TRBD1	many	TRBV7-6	TRBJ2-5	CASTPQGGEPQYF	TGTGCCAGCACCCCGCAAGGGGGCGAACCCCAGTACTTC
.	few	TRBV28	TRBJ1-5	CASSSQAEYQPQHF	TGTGCCAGCAGTTCTCAAGCAGAGTATCAGCCCCAGCATTTT
.	.	TRBV6-1	TRBJ2-1	CASSDQSGPSYNEQFF	TGTGCCAGCAGTGACCAAAGTGGCCCCTCGTACAATGAGCAGTTCTTC
.	.	TRBV7-9	TRBJ2-3	CASSPSPSRAYTDTQYF	TGTGCCAGCAGTCCTTCTCCTAGCAGGGCCTACACAGATACGCAGTATTTT
.	.	TRBV7-6	TRBJ1-1	CASSRIQRSGAFF	TGTGCCAGCAGCCGTATTCAAAGGTCCGGAGCTTTCTTT
TRBD2	.	TRBV25-1	TRBJ2-3	CASSEPSGRGDTQYF	TGTGCCAGCAGTGAACCTAGCGGGAGGGGAGATACGCAGTATTTT
TRBD1	.	TRBV28	TRBJ1-5	CASSPHPGGQGRNQPQHF	TGTGCCAGCAGTCCCCACCCCGGCGGACAGGGCCGCAATCAGCCCCAGCATTTT
.	.	TRBV28	TRBJ1-4	CASRGLGNEKLFF	TGTGCCAGCCGAGGATTGGGGAATGAAAAACTGTTTTTT
TRBD1	.	TRBV5-8	TRBJ1-4	CTSRSQTGVGEKLFF	TGTACCAGCAGATCCCAGACAGGGGTGGGAGAAAAACTGTTTTTT
.	.	TRBV9	TRBJ2-3	CASSVSTGDADTQYF	TGTGCCAGCAGCGTATCGACGGGAGATGCAGATACGCAGTATTTT
.	.	TRBV6-2/TRBV6-3	TRBJ2-2	CASSSLSTGELFF	TGTGCCAGCAGTAGTCTCTCTACCGGGGAGCTGTTTTTT
TRBD1	.	TRBV18	TRBJ2-5	CASSPQGAIIKGETQYF	TGTGCCAGCTCACCACAGGGGGCAATCATCAAGGGAGAGACCCAGTACTTC
TRBD2	few	TRBV6-5	TRBJ2-5	CASCCPGGRSGAQYF	TGTGCCAGCTGTTGTCCGGGGGGACGGTCCGGGGCCCAGTACTTC
.	.	TRBV5-6	TRBJ2-5	CASSLDEGGGETQYF	TGTGCCAGCAGCTTGGATGAGGGGGGCGGCGAGACCCAGTACTTC
.	.	TRBV27	TRBJ2-1	CASSLNQGGHEQFF	TGTGCCAGCAGTTTAAATCAGGGGGGCCATGAGCAGTTCTTC
TRBD2	many	TRBV7-8	TRBJ2-2	CASSPKTSGVLNTGELFF	TGTGCCAGCAGCCCTAAGACTAGCGGGGTCCTCAACACCGGGGAGCTGTTTTTT
TRBD1	few	TRBV12-3/TRBV12-4	TRBJ2-1	CASSPLRAGGPSSYNEQFF	TGTGCCAGCAGCCCTCTGAGGGCAGGGGGCCCTTCCTCCTACAATGAGCAGTTCTTC
.	few	TRBV30	TRBJ1-3	CAWSLGGSHSGNTIYF	TGTGCCTGGAGCCTTGGGGGGAGCCACTCTGGAAACACCATATATTTT
TRBD1	.	TRBV18	TRBJ1-5	CASSPGQGSGQPQHF	TGTGCCAGCTCACCGGGACAGGGATCTGGTCAGCCCCAGCATTTT
.	.	TRBV4-2	TRBJ2-7	CATSVSRTVSYEQYF	TGTGCCACTTCTGTCTCTCGCACCGTCTCCTACGAGCAGTACTTC
.	many	TRBV4-2	TRBJ1-4	CASSKQAKNDEKLFF	TGTGCCAGCAGCAAACAGGCGAAAAACGATGAAAAACTGTTTTTT
TRBD2	.	TRBV28	TRBJ2-3	CASSTGTSIRGTDTQYF	TGTGCCAGCAGTACCGGGACTAGCATCCGAGGGACAGATACGCAGTATTTT
TRBD1	.	TRBV6-4	TRBJ1-6	CASRAGQDSPLHF	TGTGCCAGCAGGGCCGGACAGGATTCACCCCTCCACTTT
.	many	TRBV7-9	TRBJ1-2	CASSLGQRKSYGYTF	TGTGCCAGCAGCTTAGGACAGAGGAAAAGCTATGGCTACACCTTC